Sequencing of this T cell receptor beta chain was carried out in a study of T cell responses to AZD1222 COVID-19 vaccine. Clones were read by immunoSEQ multiplex PCR, and TCRdb kept only the in-frame ones, dropping some. The sample holds around 190,000 clones, roughly 94% seen once. Between the trimmed V and J ends, which lost 4 bases and 5 bases, there was a span of 12 bases. The V gene's germline CDR1 is SGHRS and CDR2 YFSETQ. CDR3 length equals 14 residues. The clonotype was recovered from an adult who received the AZD1222 COVID-19 vaccine. The rearrangement uses TRBV5-1 and TRBJ1-4; maybe TRBD1 (5 bases). Sequences were derived from peripheral blood, sampled 28 days after the second AZD1222 dose. The CDR3 reads CASSRNRDNEKLFF. DNA for the CDR3: TGCGCCAGCAGCAGGAACCGGGACAATGAAAAACTGTTTTTT.